A selection of T cell receptor beta chains follows, all from one sample in a study of blood T cell repertoires in COVID-19. Method: immunoSEQ multiplex PCR; TCRdb's copy keeps in-frame clones and lacks some. The table lists about 200,000 clones, 75% to 85% of them singletons. Material: peripheral blood. Receptors were obtained from a woman aged 70-85 years with COVID-19, enrolled during active disease. CDR3s include the opening cysteine and the closing phenylalanine or tryptophan. A D gene is named only where the DNA matches it firmly.

d_gene | j_gene | v_gene | CDR3aa
TRBD1 | TRBJ1-5 | TRBV10-3 | CAISSGTENQPQHF
- | TRBJ1-2 | TRBV24-1 | CATSAPSGGDYGYTF
TRBD1 | TRBJ1-5 | TRBV6-6 | CASSYEGQSNQPQHF
- | TRBJ2-1 | TRBV27 | CASNFVGREHNEQFF
TRBD1 | TRBJ1-1 | TRBV6-5 | CASNRGQVGTEAFF
- | TRBJ1-2 | TRBV30 | CAWSRMVGARVRGYTF
TRBD1 | TRBJ1-1 | TRBV7-9 | CASSLQWVGGQLNTEAFF
TRBD1 | TRBJ2-5 | TRBV15 | CATDTGGGKEETQYF
TRBD2 | TRBJ2-1 | TRBV7-2 | CASSLVGVAGGRNEQFF
TRBD1 | TRBJ1-2 | TRBV19 | CASSTDRGRGYGYTF
TRBD2 | TRBJ2-1 | TRBV7-2 | CASSSIAGGRVEQFF
TRBD2 | TRBJ2-5 | TRBV29-1 | CSVGAGNQETQYF
- | TRBJ1-4 | TRBV29-1 | CSVGRRNEKLFF
TRBD1 | TRBJ1-2 | TRBV5-8 | CASSSWGTGANYGYTF